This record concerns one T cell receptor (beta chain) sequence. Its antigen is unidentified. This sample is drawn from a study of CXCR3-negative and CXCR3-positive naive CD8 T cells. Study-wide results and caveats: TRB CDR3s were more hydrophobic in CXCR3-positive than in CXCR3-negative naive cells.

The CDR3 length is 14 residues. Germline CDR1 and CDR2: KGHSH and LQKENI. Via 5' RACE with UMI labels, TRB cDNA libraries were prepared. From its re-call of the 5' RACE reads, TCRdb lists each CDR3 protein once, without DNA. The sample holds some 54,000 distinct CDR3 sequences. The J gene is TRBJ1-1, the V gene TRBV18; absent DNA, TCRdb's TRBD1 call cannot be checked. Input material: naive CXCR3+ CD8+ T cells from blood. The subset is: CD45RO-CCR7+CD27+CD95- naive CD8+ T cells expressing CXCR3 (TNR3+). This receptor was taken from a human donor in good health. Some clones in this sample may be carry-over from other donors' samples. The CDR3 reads CASSPGGNRTEAFF.